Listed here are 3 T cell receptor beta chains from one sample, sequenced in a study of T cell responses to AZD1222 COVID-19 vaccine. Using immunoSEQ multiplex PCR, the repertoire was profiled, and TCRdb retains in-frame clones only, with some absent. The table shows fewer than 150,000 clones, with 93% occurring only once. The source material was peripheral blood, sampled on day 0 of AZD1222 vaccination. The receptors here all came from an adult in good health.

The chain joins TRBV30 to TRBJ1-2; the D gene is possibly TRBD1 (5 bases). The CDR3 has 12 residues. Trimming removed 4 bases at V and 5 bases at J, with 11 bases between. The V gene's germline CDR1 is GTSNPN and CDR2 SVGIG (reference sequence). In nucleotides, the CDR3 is TGTGCCTGGATGGGGCAGGAATATGGCTACACCTTC. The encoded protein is CAWMGQEYGYTF. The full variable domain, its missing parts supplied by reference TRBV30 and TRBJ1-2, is SQTIHQWPATLVQPVGSPLSLECTVEGTSNPNLYWYRQAAGRGLQLLFYSVGIGQISSEVPQNLSASRPQDRQFILSSKKLLLSDSGFYLCAWMGQEYGYTFGSGTRLTVV.

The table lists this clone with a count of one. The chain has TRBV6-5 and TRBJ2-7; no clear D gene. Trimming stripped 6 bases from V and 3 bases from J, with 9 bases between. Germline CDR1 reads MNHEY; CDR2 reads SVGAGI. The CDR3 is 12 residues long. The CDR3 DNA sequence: TGTGCCAGCAGGATTCAAGGCTACGAGCAGTACTTC. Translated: CASRIQGYEQYF.

The CDR3 nucleotides read TGTGCCATCAGTGAGTCCCGAGCGGGAGTAACAGATACGCAGTATTTT. It specifies CAISESRAGVTDTQYF. The chain combines TRBV10-3 with TRBJ2-3, with TRBD2 identical over 8 bases. CDR1 ENHRY and CDR2 SYGVKD come from the germline V gene. The junction had 5 bases not matched to a gene; V was cut back by 0 bases and J by 3 bases. The CDR3 covers 16 residues.